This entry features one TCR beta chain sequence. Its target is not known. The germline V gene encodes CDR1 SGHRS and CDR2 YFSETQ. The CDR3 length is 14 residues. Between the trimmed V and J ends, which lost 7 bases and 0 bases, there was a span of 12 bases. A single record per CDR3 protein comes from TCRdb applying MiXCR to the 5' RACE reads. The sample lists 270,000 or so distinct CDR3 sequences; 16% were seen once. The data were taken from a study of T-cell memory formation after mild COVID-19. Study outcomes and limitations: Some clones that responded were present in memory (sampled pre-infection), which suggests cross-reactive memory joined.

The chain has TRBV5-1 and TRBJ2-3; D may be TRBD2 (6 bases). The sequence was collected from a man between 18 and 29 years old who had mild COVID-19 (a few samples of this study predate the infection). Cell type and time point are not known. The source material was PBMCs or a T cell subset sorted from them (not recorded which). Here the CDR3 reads CASALAESTDTQYF. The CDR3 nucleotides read TGCGCCAGCGCTTTAGCGGAAAGCACAGATACGCAGTATTTT.